This passage covers 12 T cell receptor beta chains from one sample sequenced in a study of read filtering for tumor transcriptome and immune sequencing. Molecular barcoded adaptors covering alpha/delta and beta/gamma chains were used on approximately 400 ng RNA. TCRdb redid the calling of the reads with MiXCR, one entry per CDR3 protein. The table lists about 40,000 distinct CDR3 sequences, about 12% of them singletons, with about 38% in the top ten. What was sequenced was a population of CD138-negative cells sorted from bone marrow. All receptors come from a donor at least 40 years old with multiple myeloma.

This clonotype was counted ten times or more. The chain has TRBV7-9 and TRBJ2-7, with D tentatively TRBD2 (5 bases). This CDR3 comprises 14 residues. V shed 5 bases and J shed 2 bases, with 13 bases lying between them. Looked up from germline, CDR1 is SEHNR and CDR2 is FQNEAQ (reference sequence). The CDR3 nucleotides read TGTGCCAGCAGCGGATCAAAGAGGGCCTACGAGCAGTACTTC. Translation gives CASSGSKRAYEQYF.

This clonotype appeared a few times. Being one base from a much bigger clone, this may be a read error. The J gene is TRBJ1-4, the V gene TRBV18; D uncertain. The CDR3 loop spans 12 amino acids. Germline CDR1 and CDR2: KGHSH and LQKENI. CDR3 DNA sequence: TGTGCCAGCTCACGGAACAATGAAAAACTGTGTTTT. Its protein product is CASSRNNEKLCF.

J is TRBJ1-3 and V is TRBV5-1; 7 positions match TRBD1. CDR1 is SGHRS, CDR2 YFSETQ, per germline. The CDR3 is 17 residues long. V trimming: 7 bases; J trimming: 0 bases; junction bases outside the gene matches: 13. The CDR3 DNA follows: TGCGCCAGCGGCGACACAGGGGTGAAACTCTCTGGAAACACCATATATTTT. It yields the protein CASGDTGVKLSGNTIYF.

In its sample, this clonotype is medium-sized. CDR3 bases: TGTGCCAGCTCACCACGCAGGGGCGAAGGGTCCTACGAGCAGTACTTC. It yields the protein CASSPRRGEGSYEQYF. This chain links TRBV18 with TRBJ2-7; a possible D gene is TRBD1 (6 bases). Trimming shortened V by 1 base and J by 1 base, and 14 bases separated the two germline ends. The CDR3 runs to 16 residues. Germline CDR1 and CDR2: KGHSH and LQKENI. The variable domain in full, completed from reference TRBV18 and TRBJ2-7, reads NAGVMQNPRHLVRRRGQEARLRCSPMKGHSHVYWYRQLPEEGLKFMVYLQKENIIDESGMPKERFSAEFPKEGPSILRIQQVVRGDSAAYFCASSPRRGEGSYEQYFGPGTRLTVT.

This clonotype was observed at least ten times. This sequence joins TRBV6-6 and TRBJ2-7, with TRBD1 matching 8 bases. Germline CDR1 and CDR2: MNHNY and SVGAGI (reference sequence). This CDR3 contains 16 residues. With V trimmed by 7 bases and J by 5 bases, 16 bases remained unmatched. The CDR3 here is CASTKSGGAKKDEQYF. The CDR3 nucleotides are TGTGCCAGCACCAAGTCAGGGGGCGCGAAAAAGGACGAGCAGTACTTC.

At least ten counts were recorded for this clonotype. The chain joins TRBV15 to TRBJ2-3, with 9 bases aligning to TRBD1. V was clipped by 11 bases and J by 6 bases; unmatched bases: 6. Germline V gives CDR1 LNHNV, CDR2 YYDKDF (reference sequence). The CDR3 is 12 residues long. CDR3 sequence: CAAGTGLDTQYF. Written as DNA, the CDR3 is TGTGCCGCCGGGACAGGGCTCGATACGCAGTATTTT.

This clonotype was seen only a few times. The chain has TRBV7-6 and TRBJ2-5; D could derive from TRBD1 or TRBD2 (7 bases each). The germline gives CDR1 SGHVS, CDR2 FNYEAQ. CDR3 size: 17 residues. V was trimmed by 4 bases and J by 4 bases, leaving 22 bases between them. The chain's CDR3 is CASSSRGTSRGGETQYF. In DNA form, the CDR3 reads TGTGCCAGCAGCTCCAGGGGGACAAGCCGCGGGGGAGAGACCCAGTACTTC.

At least ten counts were recorded for this clonotype. The chain is built from TRBV6-5 and TRBJ2-3; 7 nucleotides align to TRBD1. J gave up 4 bases and V 4 bases, and 5 bases lay outside the gene matches. CDR3 length: 14 residues. CDR1 is MNHEY, CDR2 SVGAGI, per germline. The CDR3 sequence: CASSLGQVADTQYF. In DNA form, the CDR3 reads TGTGCCAGCAGTTTAGGACAGGTTGCAGATACGCAGTATTTT.

At least ten counts were recorded for this clonotype. The CDR3 nucleotides read TGCAGTGCCGGACCCGGGACAGGGAGGGCAGATACGCAGTATTTT. Protein: CSAGPGTGRADTQYF. The chain uses TRBV20-1 and TRBJ2-3; 9 nucleotides line up with TRBD1. This CDR3 has 15 amino acids. Losses at the gene ends were 6 bases for V and 4 bases for J; bases not matched to a gene: 11. In germline, CDR1 is DFQATT, CDR2 SNEGSKA (reference sequence).

This clonotype was detected many times. The gene calls are TRBV7-2 and TRBJ1-1, with D perhaps TRBD1 (5 bases). This CDR3 region has 15 residues. V was cut by 4 bases and J by 3 bases, with 15 bases left in between. Germline CDR1 reads SGHTA; CDR2 reads FQGNSA. CDR3 nucleotide sequence: TGTGCCAGCAGCTCCTCACGGGGGGAGTACACTGAAGCTTTCTTT. Translated, it gives CASSSSRGEYTEAFF.

Many counts were recorded for this clonotype. The chain joins TRBV5-1 to TRBJ2-2; 7 bases are a match to TRBD1. V shed 4 bases and J 4 bases; nucleotides not matched to a gene: 4. The CDR3 consists of 14 residues. Germline values: CDR1 SGHRS, CDR2 YFSETQ. The DNA of the CDR3 is TGCGCCAGCAGCCGAGGACAGGCCACCGGGGAGCTGTTTTTT. It is translated as CASSRGQATGELFF.

Details on this clonotype: A read error is possible here, since a much larger clone lies one base away. The chain employs TRBV6-5 and TRBJ1-1; 8 nucleotides match TRBD1. The CDR3 sequence is 15 residues long. Trimming cost V 0 bases and J 4 bases; bases outside gene matches: 4. Germline CDR1 reads MNHEY; CDR2 reads SVGAGI. The CDR3 region is CASSYSPDRATEAFF. In DNA form, the CDR3 reads TGTGCCAGCAGTTACTCCCCGGACAGGGCCACTGAAGCTTTCTTT.